The source of this TCR beta chain is a study of T cell responses to AZD1222 COVID-19 vaccine. This CDR3 spans 15 amino acids. Trimming removed 4 bases at V and 10 bases at J, with 16 bases between. Germline V gene data show CDR1 as KGHDR and CDR2 as SFDVKD. TCRdb's table, derived via immunoSEQ multiplex PCR, lists solely in-frame clones and lacks some. The data contain roughly 110,000 clones, about four fifths of them singletons. The clonotype was recovered from an adult in good health. The chain combines TRBV24-1 with TRBJ1-6; D may be TRBD1 (5 bases). Here the sequenced sample was peripheral blood, taken on day 0 of AZD1222 vaccination. CDR3 amino acids: CATSETERGYSPLHF. CDR3 in DNA: TGTGCCACCAGTGAAACTGAACGGGGCTACTCACCCCTCCACTTT.